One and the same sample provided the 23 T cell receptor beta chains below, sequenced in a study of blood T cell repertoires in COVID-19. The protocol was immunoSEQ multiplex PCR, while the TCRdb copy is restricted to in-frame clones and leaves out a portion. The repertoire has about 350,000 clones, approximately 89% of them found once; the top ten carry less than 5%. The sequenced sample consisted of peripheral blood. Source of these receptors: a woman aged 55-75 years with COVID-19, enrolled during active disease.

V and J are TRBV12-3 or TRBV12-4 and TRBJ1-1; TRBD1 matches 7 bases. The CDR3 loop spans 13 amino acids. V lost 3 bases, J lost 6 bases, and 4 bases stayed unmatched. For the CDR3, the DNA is TGTGCCAGCAGTTTCAGGGGGACCCCTGAAGCTTTCTTT. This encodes CASSFRGTPEAFF.

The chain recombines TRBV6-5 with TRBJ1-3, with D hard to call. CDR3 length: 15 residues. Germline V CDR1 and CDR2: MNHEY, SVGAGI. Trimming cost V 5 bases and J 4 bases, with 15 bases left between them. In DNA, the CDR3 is TGTGCCAGCAGTCCTAGCCGGGTCCCGGGAAACACCATATATTTT. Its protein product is CASSPSRVPGNTIYF.

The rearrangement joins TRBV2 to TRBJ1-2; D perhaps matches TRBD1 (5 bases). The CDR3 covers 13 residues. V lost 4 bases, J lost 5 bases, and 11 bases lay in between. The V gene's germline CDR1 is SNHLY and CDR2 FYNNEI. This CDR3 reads CASSVIQGYGYTF. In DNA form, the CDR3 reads TGTGCCAGCAGTGTTATTCAGGGATATGGCTACACCTTC.

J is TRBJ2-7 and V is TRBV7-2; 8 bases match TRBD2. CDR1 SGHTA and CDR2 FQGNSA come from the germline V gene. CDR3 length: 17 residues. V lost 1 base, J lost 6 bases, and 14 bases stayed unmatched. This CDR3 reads CASSLDPAGALRGEQYF. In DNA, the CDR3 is TGTGCCAGCAGCTTAGATCCAGCGGGGGCCCTCAGAGGCGAGCAGTACTTC.

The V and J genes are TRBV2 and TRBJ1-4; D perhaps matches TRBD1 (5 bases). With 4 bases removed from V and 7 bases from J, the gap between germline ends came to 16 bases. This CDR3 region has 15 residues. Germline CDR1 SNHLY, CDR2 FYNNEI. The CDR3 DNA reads TGTGCCAGCAGTGGAAGACAGAGCTATGGTGAAAAACTGTTTTTT. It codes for CASSGRQSYGEKLFF.

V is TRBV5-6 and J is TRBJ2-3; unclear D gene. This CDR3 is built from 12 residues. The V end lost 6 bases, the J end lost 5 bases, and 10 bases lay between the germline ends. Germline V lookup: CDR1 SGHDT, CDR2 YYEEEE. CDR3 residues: CASNKRVDTQYF. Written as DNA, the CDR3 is TGTGCCAGCAATAAGCGCGTAGATACGCAGTATTTT.

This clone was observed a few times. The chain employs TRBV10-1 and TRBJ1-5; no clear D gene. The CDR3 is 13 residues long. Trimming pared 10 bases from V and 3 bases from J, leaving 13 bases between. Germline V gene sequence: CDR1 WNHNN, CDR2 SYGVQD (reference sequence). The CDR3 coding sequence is TGCGCCAACCCCCGACTGATCAATCAGCCCCAGCATTTT. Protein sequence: CANPRLINQPQHF.

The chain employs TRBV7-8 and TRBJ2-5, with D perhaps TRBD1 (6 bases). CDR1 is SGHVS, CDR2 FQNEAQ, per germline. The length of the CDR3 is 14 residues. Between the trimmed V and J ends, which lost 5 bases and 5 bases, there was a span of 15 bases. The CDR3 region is CASSPRGNEETQYF. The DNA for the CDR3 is TGTGCCAGCAGCCCGAGGGGGAATGAGGAGACCCAGTACTTC.

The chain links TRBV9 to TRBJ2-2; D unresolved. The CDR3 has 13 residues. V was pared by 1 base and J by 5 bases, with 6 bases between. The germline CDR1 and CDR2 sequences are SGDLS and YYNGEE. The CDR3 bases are TGTGCCAGCAGCGTATTAGTAACCGGGGAGCTGTTTTTT. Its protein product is CASSVLVTGELFF.

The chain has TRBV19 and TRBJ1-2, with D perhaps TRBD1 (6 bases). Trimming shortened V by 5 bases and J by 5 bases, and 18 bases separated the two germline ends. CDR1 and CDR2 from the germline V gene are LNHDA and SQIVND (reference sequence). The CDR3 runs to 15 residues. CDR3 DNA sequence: TGTGCCAGTAGTTTATCCGACAGGTCCCTATATGGCTACACCTTC. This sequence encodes CASSLSDRSLYGYTF.

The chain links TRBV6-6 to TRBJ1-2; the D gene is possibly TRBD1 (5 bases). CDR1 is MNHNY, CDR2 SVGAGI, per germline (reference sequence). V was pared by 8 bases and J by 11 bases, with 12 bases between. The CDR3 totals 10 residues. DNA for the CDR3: TGTGCCAGCGGGGCCGCCGTTTACACCTTC. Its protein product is CASGAAVYTF.

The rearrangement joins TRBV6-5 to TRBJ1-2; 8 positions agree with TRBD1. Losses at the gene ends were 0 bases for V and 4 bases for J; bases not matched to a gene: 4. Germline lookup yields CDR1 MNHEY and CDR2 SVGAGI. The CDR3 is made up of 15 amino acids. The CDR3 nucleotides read TGTGCCAGCAGTTACTCGTTAGACAGGGGCTATGGCTACACCTTC. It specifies CASSYSLDRGYGYTF.

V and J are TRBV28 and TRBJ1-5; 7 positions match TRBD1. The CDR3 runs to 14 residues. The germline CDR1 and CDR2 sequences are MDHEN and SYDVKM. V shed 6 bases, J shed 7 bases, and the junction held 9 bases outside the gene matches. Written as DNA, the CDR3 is TGTGCCAGCAGATCCCGGGACAGCGGGCAGCCCCAGCATTTT. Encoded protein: CASRSRDSGQPQHF.

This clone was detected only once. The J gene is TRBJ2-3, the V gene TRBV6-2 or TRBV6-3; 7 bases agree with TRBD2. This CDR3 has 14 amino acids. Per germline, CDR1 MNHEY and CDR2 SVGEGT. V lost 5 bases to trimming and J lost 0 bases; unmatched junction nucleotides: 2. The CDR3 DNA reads TGTGCCAGCAGTCCCGGGGGGAGCACAGATACGCAGTATTTT. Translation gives CASSPGGSTDTQYF.

The CDR3 loop reads CASSSDRGWTNEKLFF. DNA for the CDR3: TGTGCCAGCAGCTCGGACAGGGGGTGGACTAATGAAAAACTGTTTTTT. The rearrangement uses TRBV11-2 and TRBJ1-4; 10 nucleotides match TRBD1. The CDR3 consists of 16 residues. J was trimmed by 2 bases and V by 4 bases; bases with no gene match: 4. The germline gives CDR1 SGHAT, CDR2 FQNNGV.

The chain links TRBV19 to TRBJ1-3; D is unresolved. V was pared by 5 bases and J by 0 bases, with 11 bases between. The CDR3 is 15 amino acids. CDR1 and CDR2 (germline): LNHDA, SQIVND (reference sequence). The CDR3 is CASSLKFNSGNTIYF. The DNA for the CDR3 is TGTGCCAGTAGTCTAAAGTTTAACTCTGGAAACACCATATATTTT.

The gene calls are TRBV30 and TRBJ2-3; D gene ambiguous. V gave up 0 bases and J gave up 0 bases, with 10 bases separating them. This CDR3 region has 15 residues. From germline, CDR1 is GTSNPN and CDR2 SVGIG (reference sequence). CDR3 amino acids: CAWSVSVRSTDTQYF. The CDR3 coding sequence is TGTGCCTGGAGTGTATCTGTCCGTAGCACAGATACGCAGTATTTT.

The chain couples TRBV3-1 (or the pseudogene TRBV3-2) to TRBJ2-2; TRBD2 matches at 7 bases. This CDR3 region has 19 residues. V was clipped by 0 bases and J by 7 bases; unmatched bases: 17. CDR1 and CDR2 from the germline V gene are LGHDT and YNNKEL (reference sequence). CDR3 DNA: TGTGCCAGCAGCCAAGATCGAGGCCCGGGGAGGGTGGGGAACGGGGAGCTGTTTTTT. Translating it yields CASSQDRGPGRVGNGELFF.

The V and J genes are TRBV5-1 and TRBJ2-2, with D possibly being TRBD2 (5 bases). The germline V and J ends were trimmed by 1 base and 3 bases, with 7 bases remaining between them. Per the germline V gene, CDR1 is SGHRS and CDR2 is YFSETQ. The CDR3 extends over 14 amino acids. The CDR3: CASSLLGDTGELFF. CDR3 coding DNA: TGCGCCAGCAGCTTGCTCGGGGACACCGGGGAGCTGTTTTTT.

CDR3 in amino acids: CSVEGRTNEKLFF. The CDR3 bases are TGCAGCGTTGAAGGACGGACAAATGAAAAACTGTTTTTT. This sequence joins TRBV29-1 and TRBJ1-4, with D possibly matching TRBD1 (5 bases). Trimming pared 1 base from V and 5 bases from J, leaving 8 bases between. The CDR3 runs 13 residues. Per the germline V gene, CDR1 is SQVTM and CDR2 is ANQGSEA.

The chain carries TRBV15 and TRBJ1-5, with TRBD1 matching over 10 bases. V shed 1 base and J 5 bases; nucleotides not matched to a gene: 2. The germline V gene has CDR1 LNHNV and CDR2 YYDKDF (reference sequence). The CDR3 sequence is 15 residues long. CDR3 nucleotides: TGTGCCACCAGCAGAGTGGACAGGGGGGATCAGCCCCAGCATTTT. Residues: CATSRVDRGDQPQHF.

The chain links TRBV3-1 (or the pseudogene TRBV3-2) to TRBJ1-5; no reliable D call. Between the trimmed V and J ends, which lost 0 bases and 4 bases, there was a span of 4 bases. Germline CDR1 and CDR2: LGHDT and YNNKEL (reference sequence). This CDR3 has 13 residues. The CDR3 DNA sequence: TGTGCCAGCAGCCAAGACCGGAATCAGCCCCAGCATTTT. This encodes CASSQDRNQPQHF.

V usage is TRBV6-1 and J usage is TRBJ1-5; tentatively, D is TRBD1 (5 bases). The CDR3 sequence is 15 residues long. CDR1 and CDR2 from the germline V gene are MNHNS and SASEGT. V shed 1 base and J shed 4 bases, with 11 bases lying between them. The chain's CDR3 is CASSEVWQGNQPQHF. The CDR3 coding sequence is TGTGCCAGCAGTGAAGTATGGCAGGGAAATCAGCCCCAGCATTTT.